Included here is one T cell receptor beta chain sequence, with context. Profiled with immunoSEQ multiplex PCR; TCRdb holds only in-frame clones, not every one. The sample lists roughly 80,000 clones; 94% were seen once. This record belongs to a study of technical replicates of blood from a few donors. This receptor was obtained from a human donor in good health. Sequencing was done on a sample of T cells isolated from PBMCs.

The CDR3 nucleotides are TGTGCCAGCACGGTGCAGGGGTGGAGCACTGAAGCTTTCTTT. It translates to CASTVQGWSTEAFF. This chain connects TRBV2 to TRBJ1-1; a possible D gene is TRBD1 (6 bases). This CDR3 has 14 amino acids. The V and J ends lost 7 bases and 4 bases respectively, with 16 bases between them. From germline, CDR1 is SNHLY and CDR2 FYNNEI. Looking up the rest from reference TRBV2 and TRBJ1-1 gives the full variable domain: EPEVTQTPSHQVTQMGQEVILRCVPISNHLYFYWYRQILGQKVEFLVSFYNNEISEKSEIFDDQFSVERPDGSNFTLKIRSTKLEDSAMYFCASTVQGWSTEAFFGQGTRLTVV.